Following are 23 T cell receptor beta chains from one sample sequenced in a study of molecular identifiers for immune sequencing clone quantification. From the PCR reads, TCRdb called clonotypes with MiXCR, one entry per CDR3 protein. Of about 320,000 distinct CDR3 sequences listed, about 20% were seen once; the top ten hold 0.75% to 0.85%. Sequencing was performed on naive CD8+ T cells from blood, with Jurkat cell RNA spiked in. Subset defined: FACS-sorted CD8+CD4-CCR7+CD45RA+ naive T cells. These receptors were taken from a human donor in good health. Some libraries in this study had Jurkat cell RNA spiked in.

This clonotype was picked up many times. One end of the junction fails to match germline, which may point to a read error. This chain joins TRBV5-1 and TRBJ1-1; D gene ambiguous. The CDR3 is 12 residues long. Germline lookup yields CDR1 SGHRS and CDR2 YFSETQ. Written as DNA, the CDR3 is TGCGCCAGCAGCGACCAAAACAATGAAGCTTTCTTT. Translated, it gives CASSDQNNEAFF.

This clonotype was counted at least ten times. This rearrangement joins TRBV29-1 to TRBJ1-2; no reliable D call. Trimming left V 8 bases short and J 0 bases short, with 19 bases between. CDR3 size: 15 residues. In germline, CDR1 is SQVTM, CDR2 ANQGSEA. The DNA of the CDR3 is TGCAGCTCCGAAAATCTGGAAAATCCTAACTATGGCTACACCTTC. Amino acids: CSSENLENPNYGYTF.

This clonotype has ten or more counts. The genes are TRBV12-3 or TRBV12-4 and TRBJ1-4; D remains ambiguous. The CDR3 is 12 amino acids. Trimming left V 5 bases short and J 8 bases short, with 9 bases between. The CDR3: CASSPGGEKLFF. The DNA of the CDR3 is TGTGCCAGCAGTCCCGGCGGGGAAAAACTGTTTTTT.

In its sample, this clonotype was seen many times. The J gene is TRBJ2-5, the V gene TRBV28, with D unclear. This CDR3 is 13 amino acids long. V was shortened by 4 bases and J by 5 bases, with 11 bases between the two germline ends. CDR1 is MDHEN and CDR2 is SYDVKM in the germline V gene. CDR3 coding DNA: TGTGCCAGCAGTTCCCTGAGCAAGGAGACCCAGTACTTC. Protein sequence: CASSSLSKETQYF.

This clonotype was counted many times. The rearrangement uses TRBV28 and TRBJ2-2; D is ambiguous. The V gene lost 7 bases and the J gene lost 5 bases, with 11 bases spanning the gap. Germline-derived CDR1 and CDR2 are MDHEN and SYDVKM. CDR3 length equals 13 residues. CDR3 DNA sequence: TGTGCCAGCACCTTCCGTCCGACCGGGGAGCTGTTTTTT. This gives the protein CASTFRPTGELFF.

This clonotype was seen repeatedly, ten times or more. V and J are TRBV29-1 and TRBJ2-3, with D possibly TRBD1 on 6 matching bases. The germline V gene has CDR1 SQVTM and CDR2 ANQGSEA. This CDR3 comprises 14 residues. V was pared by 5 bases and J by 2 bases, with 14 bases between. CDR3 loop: CSVTTGDFTDTQYF. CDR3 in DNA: TGCAGCGTTACGACAGGCGATTTCACAGATACGCAGTATTTT.

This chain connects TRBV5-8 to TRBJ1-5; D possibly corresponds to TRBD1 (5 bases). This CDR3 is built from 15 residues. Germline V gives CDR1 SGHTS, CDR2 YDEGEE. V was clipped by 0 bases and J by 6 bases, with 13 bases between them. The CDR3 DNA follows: TGTGCCAGCAGCTTGGGCACTGGGGGAGGTCAGCCCCAGCATTTT. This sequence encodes CASSLGTGGGQPQHF.

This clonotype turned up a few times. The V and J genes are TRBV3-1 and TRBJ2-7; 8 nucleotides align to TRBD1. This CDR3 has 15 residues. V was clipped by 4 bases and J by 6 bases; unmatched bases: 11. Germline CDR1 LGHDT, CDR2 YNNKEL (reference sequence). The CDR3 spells CASSPPQGASVEQYF. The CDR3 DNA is TGTGCCAGCAGCCCCCCCCAGGGGGCGTCAGTCGAGCAGTACTTC.

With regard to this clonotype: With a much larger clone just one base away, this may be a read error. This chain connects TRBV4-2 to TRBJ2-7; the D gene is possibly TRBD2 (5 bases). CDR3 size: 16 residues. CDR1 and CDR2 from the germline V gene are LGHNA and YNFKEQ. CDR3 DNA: TGTGCCAGCAGCCCGAACCAAAGGACTCGCACCTACGGGCAGTACTTC. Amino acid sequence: CASSPNQRTRTYGQYF.

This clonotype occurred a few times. The CDR3 spells CASTPGTGPGSYNSPLHF. Written as DNA, the CDR3 is TGTGCCAGCACGCCCGGGACAGGCCCCGGCTCCTATAATTCACCCCTCCACTTT. This sequence joins TRBV6-2 or TRBV6-3 and TRBJ1-6; TRBD1 agrees at 8 bases. V was clipped by 7 bases and J by 0 bases; unmatched bases: 11. The CDR3 runs 18 residues. CDR1 and CDR2 (germline): MNHEY, SVGEGT.

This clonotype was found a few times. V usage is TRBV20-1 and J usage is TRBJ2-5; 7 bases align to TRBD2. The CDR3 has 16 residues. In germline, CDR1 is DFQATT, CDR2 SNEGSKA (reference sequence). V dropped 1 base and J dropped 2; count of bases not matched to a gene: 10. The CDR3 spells CSARAEGGGSQETQYF. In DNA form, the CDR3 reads TGCAGTGCTAGAGCCGAGGGCGGGGGATCACAAGAGACCCAGTACTTC.

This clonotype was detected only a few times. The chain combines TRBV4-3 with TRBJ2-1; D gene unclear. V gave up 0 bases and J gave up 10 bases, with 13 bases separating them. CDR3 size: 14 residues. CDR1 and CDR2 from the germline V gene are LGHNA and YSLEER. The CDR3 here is CASSQDRLPAEQFF. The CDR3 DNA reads TGCGCCAGCAGCCAAGATCGGCTCCCGGCAGAGCAGTTCTTC.

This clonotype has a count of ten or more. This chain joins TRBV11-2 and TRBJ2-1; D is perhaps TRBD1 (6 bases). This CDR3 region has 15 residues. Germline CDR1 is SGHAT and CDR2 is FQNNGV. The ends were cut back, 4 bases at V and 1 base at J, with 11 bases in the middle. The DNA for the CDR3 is TGTGCCAGCAGCTCACCGGACAGTTCCTACAATGAGCAGTTCTTC. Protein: CASSSPDSSYNEQFF.

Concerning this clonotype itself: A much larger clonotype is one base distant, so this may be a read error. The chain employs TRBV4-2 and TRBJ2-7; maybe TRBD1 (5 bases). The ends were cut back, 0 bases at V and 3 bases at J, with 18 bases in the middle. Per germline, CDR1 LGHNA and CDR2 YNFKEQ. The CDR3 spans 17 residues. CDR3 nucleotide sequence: TGTGCCAGCAGCCAAGAAGCTATAGGGGAAGCAGGCTACGAGCAGTACTTC. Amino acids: CASSQEAIGEAGYEQYF.

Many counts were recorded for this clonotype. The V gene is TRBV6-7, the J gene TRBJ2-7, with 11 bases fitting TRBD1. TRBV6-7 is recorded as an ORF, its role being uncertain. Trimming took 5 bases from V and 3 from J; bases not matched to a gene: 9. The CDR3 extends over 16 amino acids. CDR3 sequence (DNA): TGTGCCAGCAGTGACCGGACAGGGGGCGGGTGCTACGAGCAGTACTTC. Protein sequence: CASSDRTGGGCYEQYF.

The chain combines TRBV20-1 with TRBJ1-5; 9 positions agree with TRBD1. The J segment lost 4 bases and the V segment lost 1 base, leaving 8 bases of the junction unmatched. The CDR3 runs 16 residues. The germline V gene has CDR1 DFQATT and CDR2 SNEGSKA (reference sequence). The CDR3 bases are TGCAGTGCTAGAGCTGGGACAGGGCGGCGAAATCAGCCCCAGCATTTT. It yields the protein CSARAGTGRRNQPQHF.

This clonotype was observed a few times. The DNA for the CDR3 is TGCGCCAGCAGCCAAGTCCTCGGGGGATACCACGAGCAGTACTTC. Translated, it gives CASSQVLGGYHEQYF. This chain uses TRBV4-1 with TRBJ2-7; perhaps TRBD2 as D (6 bases). The germline V gene has CDR1 MGHRA and CDR2 YSYEKL. The CDR3 length is 15 residues. V dropped 1 base and J dropped 5 bases, with 15 bases sitting between them.

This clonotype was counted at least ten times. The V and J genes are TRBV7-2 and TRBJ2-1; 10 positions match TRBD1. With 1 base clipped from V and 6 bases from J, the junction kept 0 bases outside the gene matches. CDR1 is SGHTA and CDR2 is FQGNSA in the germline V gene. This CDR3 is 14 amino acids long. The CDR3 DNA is TGTGCCAGCAGCTTAGGGACAGGGGGCAATGAGCAGTTCTTC. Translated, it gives CASSLGTGGNEQFF. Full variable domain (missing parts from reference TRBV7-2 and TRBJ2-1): GAGVSQSPSNKVTEKGKDVELRCDPISGHTALYWYRQSLGQGLEFLIYFQGNSAPDKSGLPSDRFSAERTGGSVSTLTIQRTQQEDSAVYLCASSLGTGGNEQFFGPGTRLTVL.

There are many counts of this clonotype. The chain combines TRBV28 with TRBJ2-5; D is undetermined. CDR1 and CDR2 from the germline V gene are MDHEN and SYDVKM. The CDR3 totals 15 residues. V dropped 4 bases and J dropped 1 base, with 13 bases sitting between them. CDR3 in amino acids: CASSSRTETQETQYF. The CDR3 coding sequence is TGTGCCAGCAGTTCCCGGACGGAGACCCAAGAGACCCAGTACTTC.

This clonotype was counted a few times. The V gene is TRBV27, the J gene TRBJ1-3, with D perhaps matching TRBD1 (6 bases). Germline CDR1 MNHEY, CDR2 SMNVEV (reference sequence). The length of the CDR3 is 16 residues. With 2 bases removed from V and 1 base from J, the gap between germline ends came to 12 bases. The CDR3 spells CASSLTSGVSGNTIYF. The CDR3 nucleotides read TGTGCCAGCAGTTTAACATCAGGGGTATCTGGAAACACCATATATTTT.

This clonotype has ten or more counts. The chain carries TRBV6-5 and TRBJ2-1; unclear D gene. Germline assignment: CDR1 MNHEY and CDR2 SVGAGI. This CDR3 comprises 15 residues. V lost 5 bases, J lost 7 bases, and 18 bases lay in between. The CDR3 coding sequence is TGTGCCAGCAGTCCCTCCCAGACTCTCGGTAATGAGCAGTTCTTC. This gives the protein CASSPSQTLGNEQFF.

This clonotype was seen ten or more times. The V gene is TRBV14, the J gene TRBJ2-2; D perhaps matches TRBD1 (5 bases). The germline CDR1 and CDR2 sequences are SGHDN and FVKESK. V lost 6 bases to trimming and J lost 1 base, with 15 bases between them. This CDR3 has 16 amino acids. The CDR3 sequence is CASSGPDRMNTGELFF. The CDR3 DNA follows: TGTGCCAGCAGTGGCCCTGACAGAATGAACACCGGGGAGCTGTTTTTT.

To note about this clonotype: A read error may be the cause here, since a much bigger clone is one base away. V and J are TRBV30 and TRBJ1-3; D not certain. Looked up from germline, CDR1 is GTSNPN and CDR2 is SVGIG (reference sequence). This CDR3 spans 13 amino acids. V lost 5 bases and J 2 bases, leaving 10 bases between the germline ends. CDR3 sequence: CAWDERPGNTIYF. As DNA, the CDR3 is TGTGCCTGGGATGAGCGTCCTGGAAACACCATATATTTT.